These 30 T cell receptor beta chains came from one sample sequenced in a study of T cell responses to AZD1222 COVID-19 vaccine. Sequenced by immunoSEQ multiplex PCR; TCRdb stores in-frame clones only, minus some. The profile shows 130,000 or so clones, roughly 90% of them singletons. The sample here was peripheral blood, taken 28 days after the second AZD1222 dose. The receptors stem from an adult who received the AZD1222 COVID-19 vaccine.

The V gene is TRBV13, the J gene TRBJ2-5; TRBD2 might be the D (5 bases). The V gene lost 6 bases and the J gene lost 8 bases, with 22 bases spanning the gap. Germline CDR1 reads PRHDT; CDR2 reads FYEKMQ (reference sequence). The CDR3 sequence is 15 residues long. The CDR3 loop is CASSWGSASGITQYF. In DNA, the CDR3 is TGTGCCAGCAGTTGGGGTTCTGCAAGCGGAATTACCCAGTACTTC.

V gene TRBV12-1 combines with J gene TRBJ2-1; the table's D call, TRBD2, was not checked against the DNA. TRBV12-1 is recorded as a pseudogene. The CDR3 extends over 15 amino acids. The CDR3 protein is CASSPGLESYNEQFF. DNA of the CDR3: TGTGCCAGCAGTCCGGGACTAGAGTCCTACAATGAGCAGTTCTTC.

CDR3 in amino acids: CAKHTLKGSRYEQYF. The CDR3 region has the DNA TGTGCAAAACATACACTAAAGGGATCTAGGTACGAGCAGTACTTC. The rearrangement uses TRBV13 and TRBJ2-7; D gene uncertain. The CDR3 totals 15 residues. The germline V gene encodes CDR1 PRHDT and CDR2 FYEKMQ (reference sequence).

The chain combines TRBV9 with TRBJ1-3; perhaps TRBD1 as D (5 bases). Germline CDR1 and CDR2: SGDLS and YYNGEE. With 3 bases removed from V and 6 bases from J, the gap between germline ends came to 16 bases. The CDR3 sequence is 15 residues long. This CDR3 reads CASSAWTNRKNTIYF. The CDR3 bases are TGTGCCAGCAGCGCCTGGACAAACCGTAAAAACACCATATATTTT. Drawing the rest from reference TRBV9 and TRBJ1-3, the complete variable domain is DSGVTQTPKHLITATGQRVTLRCSPRSGDLSVYWYQQSLDQGLQFLIQYYNGEERAKGNILERFSAQQFPDLHSELNLSSLELGDSALYFCASSAWTNRKNTIYFGEGSWLTVV.

CDR3 region: CASSPRDSMNTEAFF. In nucleotides, the CDR3 is TGTGCCAGCTCACCTCGAGATTCCATGAACACTGAAGCTTTCTTT. The rearrangement links TRBV18 to TRBJ1-1; D call uncertain. The CDR3 has 15 amino acids. V was pared by 3 bases and J by 0 bases, with 11 bases between. The germline CDR1 and CDR2 sequences are KGHSH and LQKENI.

This clone was recorded once. The genes are TRBV6-2 or TRBV6-3 and TRBJ2-3; D gene unclear. Germline CDR1 is MNHEY and CDR2 is SVGEGT. Trimming shortened V by 6 bases and J by 3 bases, and 16 bases separated the two germline ends. This CDR3 region has 15 residues. CDR3 DNA: TGTGCCAGCAGCTCCCTTGCAGGTCGGACAGATACGCAGTATTTT. Translation: CASSSLAGRTDTQYF.

The chain uses TRBV24-1 and TRBJ2-1, with TRBD1 identical over 11 bases. J gave up 13 bases and V 4 bases, and 11 bases lay outside the gene matches. The CDR3 totals 15 residues. In germline, CDR1 is KGHDR, CDR2 SFDVKD. The CDR3 protein is CATSDPGQGEDGQFF. CDR3 nucleotides: TGTGCCACCAGTGACCCGGGACAGGGGGAGGACGGACAGTTCTTC.

This sequence joins TRBV18 and TRBJ2-2, with D perhaps matching TRBD2 (5 bases). Trimming took 2 bases from V and 0 from J, leaving 7 bases between them. Germline V gives CDR1 KGHSH, CDR2 LQKENI. CDR3 length equals 15 residues. The CDR3 DNA sequence: TGTGCCAGCTCACCATACGGGGCGAACACCGGGGAGCTGTTTTTT. Protein: CASSPYGANTGELFF.

The chain carries TRBV6-5 and TRBJ2-3; D is unclear. Per germline, CDR1 MNHEY and CDR2 SVGAGI. The CDR3 sequence is 13 residues long. V lost 0 bases and J 11 bases, leaving 12 bases between the germline ends. The CDR3 DNA follows: TGTGCCAGCAGTTACTCAGACCCGTTTTTGCAGTATTTT. Its translation is CASSYSDPFLQYF.

The chain carries TRBV29-1 and TRBJ2-3, with D unclear. The CDR3 spans 12 residues. Germline V lookup: CDR1 SQVTM, CDR2 ANQGSEA. Trimming left V 5 bases short and J 4 bases short, with 10 bases between. CDR3 in DNA: TGCAGCGTTATCACCGCGGCAGATACGCAGTATTTT. Translated: CSVITAADTQYF.

CDR3 sequence (DNA): TGTGCCAGCAGTTACGCTCAGGGCTTCTCTGGAAACACCATATATTTT. Translating gives CASSYAQGFSGNTIYF. V gene TRBV6-5 combines with J gene TRBJ1-3, with D perhaps TRBD1 (5 bases). The germline V gene encodes CDR1 MNHEY and CDR2 SVGAGI. The CDR3 length is 16 residues. The ends were cut back, 2 bases at V and 0 bases at J, with 11 bases in the middle.

By frequency in the sample, this clone is medium-sized. The rearrangement links TRBV15 to TRBJ2-7; D may be TRBD2 (5 bases). Trimming pared 5 bases from V and 0 bases from J, leaving 17 bases between. CDR1 is LNHNV and CDR2 is YYDKDF in the germline V gene (reference sequence). The CDR3 is made up of 16 amino acids. CDR3 sequence: CATSSHESDFSYEQYF. The DNA of the CDR3 is TGTGCCACCAGCTCCCACGAATCGGACTTCTCCTACGAGCAGTACTTC.

J is TRBJ2-3 and V is TRBV19; D is possibly TRBD2 (6 bases). Germline values: CDR1 LNHDA, CDR2 SQIVND (reference sequence). The V and J ends lost 5 bases and 4 bases respectively, with 13 bases between them. The CDR3 consists of 14 residues. CDR3 coding DNA: TGTGCCAGTAGTGCGCGGGGTGGGCCAGATACGCAGTATTTT. This sequence encodes CASSARGGPDTQYF.

The V gene is TRBV7-9, the J gene TRBJ1-3; D ambiguous. V lost 4 bases, J lost 8 bases, and 12 bases lay in between. The CDR3 extends over 13 amino acids. Germline V gives CDR1 SEHNR, CDR2 FQNEAQ (reference sequence). CDR3 coding DNA: TGTGCCAGCAGCTACTTGGCGGTGGACACCATATATTTT. Protein: CASSYLAVDTIYF.

This chain links TRBV18 with TRBJ2-5; D not resolved. Germline values: CDR1 KGHSH, CDR2 LQKENI. The CDR3 extends over 15 amino acids. The V gene lost 3 bases and the J gene lost 5 bases, with 16 bases spanning the gap. In DNA form, the CDR3 reads TGTGCCAGCTCACCGTTTCTGGGGAATGTGGAGACCCAGTACTTC. Protein product: CASSPFLGNVETQYF.

The rearrangement links TRBV19 to TRBJ1-3; possibly TRBD1 for D (5 bases). From germline, CDR1 is LNHDA and CDR2 SQIVND (reference sequence). With 1 base removed from V and 0 bases from J, the gap between germline ends came to 16 bases. This CDR3 is 18 amino acids long. This CDR3 is CASSIADTFYYSGNTIYF. The CDR3 bases are TGTGCCAGTAGTATAGCGGACACCTTCTACTACTCTGGAAACACCATATATTTT.

The CDR3 coding sequence is TGTGCCAGCAGTCCCCCCGTCCGGGACTCCCGCTCCTACAATGAGCAGTTCTTC. Amino acids: CASSPPVRDSRSYNEQFF. V is TRBV27 and J is TRBJ2-1, with a tentative D call TRBD2 (6 bases). Between the trimmed V and J ends, which lost 5 bases and 0 bases, there was a span of 20 bases. The CDR3 is made up of 18 amino acids. Per germline, CDR1 MNHEY and CDR2 SMNVEV (reference sequence).

The CDR3 region is CAGPLSGGSYGYTF. The CDR3, as DNA: TGTGCCGGGCCACTTAGCGGGGGCAGCTATGGCTACACCTTC. The chain joins TRBV30 to TRBJ1-2; TRBD1 might be the D (6 bases). CDR1 is GTSNPN, CDR2 SVGIG, per germline (reference sequence). V was trimmed by 8 bases and J by 4 bases, leaving 20 bases between them. The CDR3 runs to 14 residues.

V is TRBV11-2 and J is TRBJ2-2; TRBD1 matches 7 bases. From germline, CDR1 is SGHAT and CDR2 FQNNGV. Germline trimming cut 4 bases from V and 4 bases from J; bases unmatched to any gene: 6. The CDR3 runs to 15 residues. CDR3 sequence (DNA): TGTGCCAGCAGCTACGACAGGGCCAGCACCGGGGAGCTGTTTTTT. This translates into CASSYDRASTGELFF.

The chain links TRBV28 to TRBJ1-1; D unresolved. CDR3 length: 12 residues. V was cut by 6 bases and J by 5 bases, with 10 bases left in between. CDR1 is MDHEN, CDR2 SYDVKM, per germline. The chain's CDR3 is CASSLGRTEAFF. CDR3 in DNA: TGTGCCAGCAGCCTAGGGAGGACTGAAGCTTTCTTT. The full variable domain, rest sourced from reference TRBV28 and TRBJ1-1, is DVKVTQSSRYLVKRTGEKVFLECVQDMDHENMFWYRQDPGLGLRLIYFSYDVKMKEKGDIPEGYSVSREKKERFSLILESASTNQTSMYLCASSLGRTEAFFGQGTRLTVV.

The V gene is TRBV30, the J gene TRBJ1-6; weak D call: TRBD1 (6 bases). Looked up from germline, CDR1 is GTSNPN and CDR2 is SVGIG (reference sequence). Trimming removed 7 bases at V and 2 bases at J, with 15 bases between. This CDR3 has 15 residues. The CDR3 region is CALSTGAPYNSPLHF. The CDR3 coding sequence is TGTGCCTTATCGACAGGAGCTCCCTATAATTCACCCCTCCACTTT.

V usage is TRBV7-9 and J usage is TRBJ1-3; perhaps TRBD1 as D (6 bases). The germline V gene encodes CDR1 SEHNR and CDR2 FQNEAQ (reference sequence). V was pared by 6 bases and J by 0 bases, with 12 bases between. This CDR3 region has 15 residues. CDR3 DNA: TGTGCCAGCAGTTACTCACAGGGCTCTGGAAACACCATATATTTT. It yields the protein CASSYSQGSGNTIYF.

The rearrangement uses TRBV19 and TRBJ2-1; possibly TRBD1 for D (6 bases). Trimming pared 5 bases from V and 2 bases from J, leaving 10 bases between. CDR3 length equals 14 residues. Germline values: CDR1 LNHDA, CDR2 SQIVND (reference sequence). CDR3 in amino acids: CASSVQGTYNEQFF. In DNA form, the CDR3 reads TGTGCCAGTAGTGTGCAGGGGACCTACAATGAGCAGTTCTTC. Drawing the rest from reference TRBV19 and TRBJ2-1, the complete variable domain is DGGITQSPKYLFRKEGQNVTLSCEQNLNHDAMYWYRQDPGQGLRLIYYSQIVNDFQKGDIAEGYSVSREKKESFPLTVTSAQKNPTAFYLCASSVQGTYNEQFFGPGTRLTVL.

The J gene is TRBJ2-1, the V gene TRBV6-5, with D uncertain. The CDR3 extends over 14 amino acids. Germline CDR1 reads MNHEY; CDR2 reads SVGAGI. The ends were cut back, 6 bases at V and 8 bases at J, with 17 bases in the middle. DNA of the CDR3: TGTGCCAGCAGCCGTACAGAGCCTCCCGATGAGCAGTTCTTC. Protein product: CASSRTEPPDEQFF.

The rearrangement uses TRBV15 and TRBJ2-7; D is ambiguous. With 0 bases removed from V and 7 bases from J, the gap between germline ends came to 13 bases. This CDR3 is built from 14 residues. Per the germline V gene, CDR1 is LNHNV and CDR2 is YYDKDF (reference sequence). The CDR3 region is CATSRDLKAGEQYF. The CDR3 DNA sequence: TGTGCCACCAGCAGAGATTTAAAAGCTGGTGAGCAGTACTTC.

The V gene is TRBV3-1 (or the pseudogene TRBV3-2), the J gene TRBJ2-1, with 9 bases matching TRBD2. J gave up 2 bases and V 5 bases, and 4 bases lay outside the gene matches. This CDR3 contains 15 residues. Germline assignment: CDR1 LGHDT and CDR2 YNNKEL (reference sequence). The CDR3, as DNA: TGTGCCAGCAGCGGGGCTAGCGGGGCCTACAATGAGCAGTTCTTC. This gives the protein CASSGASGAYNEQFF.

The chain employs TRBV4-2 and TRBJ2-7; D unresolved. CDR3 length: 15 residues. Per germline, CDR1 LGHNA and CDR2 YNFKEQ. V was clipped by 1 base and J by 2 bases, with 12 bases between them. This chain's CDR3 is CASSQGGSTAYEQYF. CDR3 nucleotides: TGTGCCAGCAGCCAAGGTGGCAGTACCGCCTACGAGCAGTACTTC.

The chain carries TRBV19 and TRBJ1-2; maybe TRBD1 (6 bases). This CDR3 region has 15 residues. In germline, CDR1 is LNHDA, CDR2 SQIVND (reference sequence). Trimming took off 1 base at V and 5 bases at J, with 14 bases between the two ends. Here the CDR3 reads CASSIGLAGAYGYTF. The CDR3 DNA reads TGTGCCAGTAGTATAGGTCTGGCAGGGGCGTATGGCTACACCTTC. Supplemented by reference TRBV19 and TRBJ1-2, the full variable domain reads DGGITQSPKYLFRKEGQNVTLSCEQNLNHDAMYWYRQDPGQGLRLIYYSQIVNDFQKGDIAEGYSVSREKKESFPLTVTSAQKNPTAFYLCASSIGLAGAYGYTFGSGTRLTVV.

The V gene is TRBV7-2, the J gene TRBJ2-7, with D tentatively TRBD2 (6 bases). V was clipped by 2 bases and J by 1 base, with 9 bases between them. Germline V gene lookup returns CDR1 SGHTA and CDR2 FQGNSA. The CDR3 contains 14 residues. CDR3 coding DNA: TGTGCCAGCAGCTTACTGGCGGGGTCCTACGAGCAGTACTTC. Its protein is CASSLLAGSYEQYF.

The V gene is TRBV6-1, the J gene TRBJ1-2; 9 nucleotides line up with TRBD1. V was clipped by 1 base and J by 7 bases; unmatched bases: 16. The CDR3 is 18 residues long. The germline CDR1 and CDR2 sequences are MNHNS and SASEGT. The CDR3 is CASSEGPHPGQGLGGYTF. The CDR3 nucleotides are TGTGCCAGCAGTGAAGGGCCTCACCCGGGACAGGGCCTGGGTGGCTACACCTTC.